These T cell receptor beta chains were read from a single sample in a study of cytomegalovirus exposure and HLA in healthy donors. The data were produced by immunoSEQ multiplex PCR, yet TCRdb's version contains in-frame clones alone and is incomplete. The table lists nearly 200,000 clones, 70% to 80% of them singletons, with approximately 2.1% in the top ten. Sequencing input: PBMCs. The receptor source for this set is a woman in her thirties in good health and CMV-seropositive. Both conserved end residues are part of each CDR3. D genes are given only for firm matches. Size tells how often a clone was seen (once, few, many) or the class of an expanded clone, and some rows leave it out.

clone size: few
V gene: TRBV7-9
J gene: TRBJ1-2
D gene: NA
CDR3 protein: CASSLLGGGGYTF
CDR3 DNA: TGTGCCAGCAGCTTACTCGGAGGAGGCGGCTACACCTTC

clone size: once
V gene: TRBV14
J gene: TRBJ2-4
D gene: NA
CDR3 protein: CASSLKTGQQNIQYF
CDR3 DNA: TGTGCCAGCAGCCTGAAGACAGGACAACAAAACATTCAGTACTTC

clone size: once
V gene: TRBV5-6
J gene: TRBJ2-3
D gene: NA
CDR3 protein: CASKEGYSTDTQYF
CDR3 DNA: TGTGCCAGCAAGGAGGGGTACAGCACAGATACGCAGTATTTT

clone size: NA
V gene: TRBV18
J gene: TRBJ2-7
D gene: TRBD2
CDR3 protein: CASSLLSGGFNEQYF
CDR3 DNA: TGTGCCAGCTCACTCCTGAGCGGGGGGTTCAACGAGCAGTACTTC

clone size: few
V gene: TRBV4-1
J gene: TRBJ1-1
D gene: TRBD1
CDR3 protein: CASSQGLDRGVMAFF
CDR3 DNA: TGCGCCAGCAGCCAAGGGCTGGACAGGGGGGTTATGGCTTTCTTT

clone size: NA
V gene: TRBV9
J gene: TRBJ2-5
D gene: NA
CDR3 protein: CASSVGDRSRGAGRETQYF
CDR3 DNA: TGTGCCAGCAGCGTAGGGGATCGGAGTCGGGGGGCTGGACGAGAGACCCAGTACTTC

clone size: NA
V gene: TRBV7-2
J gene: TRBJ1-2
D gene: TRBD1
CDR3 protein: CASSLGPGQGFYGYTF
CDR3 DNA: TGTGCCAGCAGCTTAGGACCGGGACAGGGATTCTATGGCTACACCTTC

clone size: few
V gene: TRBV18
J gene: TRBJ2-5
D gene: NA
CDR3 protein: CASSLTPGETQYF
CDR3 DNA: TGTGCCAGCTCCCTAACTCCGGGAGAGACCCAGTACTTC

clone size: NA
V gene: TRBV7-2
J gene: TRBJ2-7
D gene: NA
CDR3 protein: CASSLGGLAPYF
CDR3 DNA: TGTGCCAGCAGCTTAGGTGGTCTAGCGCCGTACTTC

clone size: few
V gene: TRBV6-7
J gene: TRBJ2-7
D gene: NA
CDR3 protein: CASSYDPRSRLGYEQYF
CDR3 DNA: TGTGCCAGCAGTTACGACCCACGGAGCCGATTGGGTTACGAGCAGTACTTC

clone size: NA
V gene: TRBV5-8
J gene: TRBJ2-6
D gene: NA
CDR3 protein: CASSLARVLTF
CDR3 DNA: TGTGCCAGCAGCTTGGCTCGCGTCCTGACTTTC

clone size: NA
V gene: TRBV29-1
J gene: TRBJ1-2
D gene: NA
CDR3 protein: CSVEAGNGYTF
CDR3 DNA: TGCAGCGTTGAGGCAGGGAATGGCTACACCTTC

clone size: NA
V gene: TRBV28
J gene: TRBJ1-2
D gene: NA
CDR3 protein: CASSLTGPYGYTF
CDR3 DNA: TGTGCCAGCAGTTTAACAGGTCCTTATGGCTACACCTTC

clone size: NA
V gene: TRBV7-2
J gene: TRBJ1-1
D gene: TRBD1
CDR3 protein: CASSLGDRRNTEAFF
CDR3 DNA: TGTGCCAGCAGCTTAGGGGACAGGAGGAACACTGAAGCTTTCTTT

clone size: NA
V gene: TRBV4-1
J gene: TRBJ2-3
D gene: NA
CDR3 protein: CASSQKTRTDTQYF
CDR3 DNA: TGCGCCAGCAGCCAAAAGACTCGCACAGATACGCAGTATTTT

clone size: NA
V gene: TRBV27
J gene: TRBJ1-2
D gene: NA
CDR3 protein: CASSLRGVDGYTF
CDR3 DNA: TGTGCCAGCAGTTTAAGGGGCGTGGATGGCTACACCTTC

clone size: NA
V gene: TRBV5-1
J gene: TRBJ2-1
D gene: NA
CDR3 protein: CASSLLTGPDEQFF
CDR3 DNA: TGCGCCAGCAGCCTGCTGACAGGTCCAGATGAGCAGTTCTTC

clone size: few
V gene: TRBV6-1
J gene: TRBJ2-1
D gene: TRBD2
CDR3 protein: CASSEAAPGLAVGKGQFF
CDR3 DNA: TGTGCCAGCAGTGAAGCGGCTCCGGGACTAGCGGTAGGAAAGGGGCAGTTCTTC

clone size: NA
V gene: TRBV29-1
J gene: TRBJ1-1
D gene: TRBD1
CDR3 protein: CSVSTGWTEAFF
CDR3 DNA: TGCAGCGTTTCGACAGGGTGGACTGAAGCTTTCTTT

clone size: NA
V gene: TRBV28
J gene: TRBJ2-1
D gene: TRBD2
CDR3 protein: CASSHGGASYNEQFF
CDR3 DNA: TGTGCCAGCAGCCACGGGGGGGCTTCCTACAATGAGCAGTTCTTC

clone size: NA
V gene: TRBV18
J gene: TRBJ2-3
D gene: NA
CDR3 protein: CASTGGDTQYF
CDR3 DNA: TGTGCCAGCACGGGGGGCGATACGCAGTATTTT

clone size: few
V gene: TRBV4-1
J gene: TRBJ2-6
D gene: NA
CDR3 protein: CASSQDCIQTRSGANVLTF
CDR3 DNA: TGCGCCAGCAGCCAAGATTGTATCCAAACGCGCTCTGGGGCCAACGTCCTGACTTTC

clone size: once
V gene: TRBV19
J gene: TRBJ1-5
D gene: TRBD1
CDR3 protein: CASSIAQGARQPQHF
CDR3 DNA: TGTGCCAGTAGTATAGCACAGGGGGCGAGGCAGCCCCAGCATTTT

clone size: NA
V gene: TRBV28
J gene: TRBJ2-7
D gene: NA
CDR3 protein: CASSLTRGAFYEQYF
CDR3 DNA: TGTGCCAGCAGTTTAACACGCGGGGCGTTCTACGAGCAGTACTTC

clone size: NA
V gene: TRBV6-5
J gene: TRBJ2-2
D gene: NA
CDR3 protein: CASSYFGGVNTGELFF
CDR3 DNA: TGTGCCAGCAGTTACTTTGGCGGGGTGAACACCGGGGAGCTGTTTTTT

clone size: few
V gene: TRBV7-8
J gene: TRBJ2-5
D gene: TRBD1
CDR3 protein: CASSSGTGGPGETQYF
CDR3 DNA: TGTGCCAGCAGCTCGGGGACAGGGGGACCAGGGGAGACCCAGTACTTC

clone size: NA
V gene: TRBV7-9
J gene: TRBJ1-2
D gene: NA
CDR3 protein: CASSLDTGVMANYGYTF
CDR3 DNA: TGTGCCAGCAGCTTAGATACGGGGGTGATGGCTAACTATGGCTACACCTTC

clone size: NA
V gene: TRBV4-2
J gene: TRBJ2-1
D gene: TRBD1
CDR3 protein: CASSQGRTGSDEQFF
CDR3 DNA: TGTGCCAGCAGCCAAGGGAGGACAGGGAGCGATGAGCAGTTCTTC

clone size: NA
V gene: TRBV2
J gene: TRBJ1-3
D gene: NA
CDR3 protein: CASTLPGSSGNTIYF
CDR3 DNA: TGTGCCAGCACCCTCCCCGGGAGCTCTGGAAACACCATATATTTT

clone size: NA
V gene: TRBV4-1
J gene: TRBJ2-5
D gene: TRBD2
CDR3 protein: CASSQRLSGAETQYF
CDR3 DNA: TGCGCCAGCAGCCAAAGGCTTAGCGGGGCGGAGACCCAGTACTTC

clone size: NA
V gene: TRBV7-3
J gene: TRBJ1-2
D gene: TRBD1
CDR3 protein: CASSSSGTGGFPDYGYTF
CDR3 DNA: TGTGCCAGCAGCTCGTCCGGGACAGGGGGATTTCCGGACTATGGCTACACCTTC

clone size: NA
V gene: TRBV7-2
J gene: TRBJ1-1
D gene: NA
CDR3 protein: CASSSGYTEAFF
CDR3 DNA: TGTGCCAGCAGCTCAGGTTACACTGAAGCTTTCTTT

clone size: NA
V gene: TRBV7-2
J gene: TRBJ2-5
D gene: TRBD2
CDR3 protein: CASSPRWGEGTQYF
CDR3 DNA: TGTGCCAGCAGCCCTAGATGGGGGGAGGGGACCCAGTACTTC

clone size: NA
V gene: TRBV18
J gene: TRBJ1-1
D gene: NA
CDR3 protein: CASSQGQNTEAFF
CDR3 DNA: TGTGCCAGCTCCCAGGGACAGAACACTGAAGCTTTCTTT

clone size: NA
V gene: TRBV29-1
J gene: TRBJ1-4
D gene: NA
CDR3 protein: CSVAVPRTEGVEKLFF
CDR3 DNA: TGCAGCGTTGCGGTCCCCCGTACGGAGGGAGTTGAAAAACTGTTTTTT

clone size: NA
V gene: TRBV10-3
J gene: TRBJ1-2
D gene: NA
CDR3 protein: CAISGHPINYGYTF
CDR3 DNA: TGTGCCATCAGTGGACACCCCATAAACTATGGCTACACCTTC

clone size: NA
V gene: TRBV2
J gene: TRBJ2-7
D gene: TRBD2
CDR3 protein: CASRQGLAGGIAREQYF
CDR3 DNA: TGTGCCAGCAGGCAGGGACTAGCGGGGGGGATAGCGCGCGAGCAGTACTTC

clone size: NA
V gene: TRBV28
J gene: TRBJ2-1
D gene: NA
CDR3 protein: CASSSSPTVKQFF
CDR3 DNA: TGTGCCAGCAGTTCCAGCCCGACAGTAAAGCAGTTCTTC

clone size: NA
V gene: TRBV5-4
J gene: TRBJ1-4
D gene: TRBD1
CDR3 protein: CASSLRGPSEKLFF
CDR3 DNA: TGTGCCAGCAGCTTAAGGGGGCCGAGTGAAAAACTGTTTTTT

clone size: NA
V gene: TRBV19
J gene: TRBJ1-5
D gene: TRBD1
CDR3 protein: CASSRTGDQPQHF
CDR3 DNA: TGTGCCAGTAGTCGGACAGGGGATCAGCCCCAGCATTTT

clone size: NA
V gene: TRBV6-6
J gene: TRBJ2-7
D gene: TRBD2
CDR3 protein: CASTPAGGTYEQYF
CDR3 DNA: TGTGCCAGCACCCCAGCGGGAGGGACCTACGAGCAGTACTTC

clone size: NA
V gene: TRBV28
J gene: TRBJ1-2
D gene: NA
CDR3 protein: CASSFFGGAYGYTF
CDR3 DNA: TGTGCCAGCAGTTTCTTTGGAGGTGCCTATGGCTACACCTTC

clone size: NA
V gene: TRBV7-9
J gene: TRBJ1-1
D gene: NA
CDR3 protein: CASGEPTDPSLAFF
CDR3 DNA: TGTGCCAGCGGTGAGCCGACAGACCCATCATTGGCTTTCTTT

clone size: NA
V gene: TRBV19
J gene: TRBJ1-5
D gene: NA
CDR3 protein: CASSPGSNQPQHF
CDR3 DNA: TGTGCCTCTAGCCCGGGTAGCAATCAGCCCCAGCATTTT

clone size: NA
V gene: TRBV29-1
J gene: TRBJ1-1
D gene: NA
CDR3 protein: CSAESAGVAFF
CDR3 DNA: TGCAGCGCCGAATCAGCGGGGGTTGCTTTCTTT

clone size: NA
V gene: TRBV9
J gene: TRBJ1-1
D gene: TRBD1
CDR3 protein: CASTSGQVNTEAFF
CDR3 DNA: TGTGCCAGCACCTCGGGACAGGTGAACACTGAAGCTTTCTTT